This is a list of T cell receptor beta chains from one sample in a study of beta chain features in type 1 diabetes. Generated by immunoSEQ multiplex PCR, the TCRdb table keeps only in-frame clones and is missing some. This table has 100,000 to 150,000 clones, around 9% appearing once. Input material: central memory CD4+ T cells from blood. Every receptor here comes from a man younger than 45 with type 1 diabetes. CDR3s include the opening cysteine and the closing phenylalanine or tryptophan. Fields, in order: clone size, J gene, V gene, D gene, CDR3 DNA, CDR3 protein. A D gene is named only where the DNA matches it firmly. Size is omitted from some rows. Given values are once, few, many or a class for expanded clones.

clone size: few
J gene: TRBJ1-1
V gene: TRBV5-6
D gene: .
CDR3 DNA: TGTGCCAGCAGCTTGGTTCAGTCGGGCACTGAAGCTTTCTTT
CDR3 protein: CASSLVQSGTEAFF

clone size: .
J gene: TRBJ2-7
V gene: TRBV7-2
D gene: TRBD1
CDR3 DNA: TGTGCCAGCAGCTTAGGGCCAGGGGGCCCCTACGAGCAGTACTTC
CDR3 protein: CASSLGPGGPYEQYF

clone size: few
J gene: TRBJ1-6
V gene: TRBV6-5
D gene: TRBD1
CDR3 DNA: TGTGCCAGCAGTTATCAAGGACAGGGGTCTTCACCCCTCCACTTT
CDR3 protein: CASSYQGQGSSPLHF

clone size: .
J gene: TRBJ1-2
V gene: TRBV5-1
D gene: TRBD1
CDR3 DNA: TGCGCCAGCAGCACAGGGGTTGGAGTGGATGGCTACACCTTC
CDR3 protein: CASSTGVGVDGYTF

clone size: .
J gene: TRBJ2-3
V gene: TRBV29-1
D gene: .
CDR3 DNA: TGCAGCGTGACCCGGGACTCCACTAGCACAGATACGCAGTATTTT
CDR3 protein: CSVTRDSTSTDTQYF

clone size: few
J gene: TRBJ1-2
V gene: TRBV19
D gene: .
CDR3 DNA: TGTGCCAGTAACTTAAATACTGGTGGCTACACCTTC
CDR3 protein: CASNLNTGGYTF

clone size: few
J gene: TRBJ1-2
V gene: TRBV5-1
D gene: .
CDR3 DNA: TGCGCCAGCAGAGTCCAGACTAACTATGGCTACACCTTC
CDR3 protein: CASRVQTNYGYTF

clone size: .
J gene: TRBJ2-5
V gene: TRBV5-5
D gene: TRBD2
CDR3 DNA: TGTGCCAGCAGCTTGGGTACTAGCGGGGCGAAGACCCAGTACTTC
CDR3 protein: CASSLGTSGAKTQYF

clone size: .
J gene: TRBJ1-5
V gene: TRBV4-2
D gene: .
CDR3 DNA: TGTGCCAGCAGCCAAGGGGCCGCCCGGAGGGAGCAGCCCCAGCATTTT
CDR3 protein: CASSQGAARREQPQHF

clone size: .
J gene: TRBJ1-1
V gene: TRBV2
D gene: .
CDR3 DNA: TGTGCCAGCAGCGGACTGAGTTGGGCCACTGAAGCTTTCTTT
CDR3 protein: CASSGLSWATEAFF

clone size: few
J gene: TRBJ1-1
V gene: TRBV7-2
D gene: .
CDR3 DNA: TGTGCCAGCAGCCAAACATGGAACACTGAAGCTTTCTTT
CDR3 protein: CASSQTWNTEAFF

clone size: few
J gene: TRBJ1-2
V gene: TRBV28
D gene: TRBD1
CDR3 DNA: TGTGCCAGCAGACCTATACCAGGGGGCGTTTATGGCTACACCTTC
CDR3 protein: CASRPIPGGVYGYTF

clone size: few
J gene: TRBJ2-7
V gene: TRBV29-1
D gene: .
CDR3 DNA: TGCAGCGTTGAAGATCTTGACATCAGCGGTGAGCAGTACTTC
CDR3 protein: CSVEDLDISGEQYF

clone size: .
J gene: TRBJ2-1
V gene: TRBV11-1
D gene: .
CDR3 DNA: TGTGCCAGCAGCTCCCTCGCAGGGCATGAGCAGTTCTTC
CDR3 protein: CASSSLAGHEQFF

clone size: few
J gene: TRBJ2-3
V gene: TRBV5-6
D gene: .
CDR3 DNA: TGTGCCAGCAGCTCCCAAGTAGGGGTCGGTACAGATACGCAGTATTTT
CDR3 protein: CASSSQVGVGTDTQYF

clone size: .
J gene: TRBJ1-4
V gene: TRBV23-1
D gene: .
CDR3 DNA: TGCGCCAGCAGTCGGCTGCAAGTCGATGAAAAACTGTTTTTT
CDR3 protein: CASSRLQVDEKLFF

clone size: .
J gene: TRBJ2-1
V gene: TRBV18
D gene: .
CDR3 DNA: TGTGCCAGCTCACCTTCGACTCTTATTCTTGAGCAGTTCTTC
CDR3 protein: CASSPSTLILEQFF

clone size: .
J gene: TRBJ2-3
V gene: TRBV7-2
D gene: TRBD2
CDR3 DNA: TGTGCCAGCAGCGGAGCGGGGGGGCCTACTGCGCAGTATTTT
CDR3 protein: CASSGAGGPTAQYF

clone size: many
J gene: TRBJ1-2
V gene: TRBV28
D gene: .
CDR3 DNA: TGTGCCAGCAGTTTAAGCGGGTCTCGGCATGGCTACACCTTC
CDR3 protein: CASSLSGSRHGYTF

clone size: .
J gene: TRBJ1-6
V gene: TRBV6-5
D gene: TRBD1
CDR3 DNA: TGTGCCAGCAGCCAACAGGGGAAGAATTCACCCCTCCACTTT
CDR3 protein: CASSQQGKNSPLHF

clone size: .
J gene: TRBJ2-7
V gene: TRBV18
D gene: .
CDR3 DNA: TGTGCCAGCTCACCAAGGGCACAGGGATCCGAGCAGTACTTC
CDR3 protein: CASSPRAQGSEQYF

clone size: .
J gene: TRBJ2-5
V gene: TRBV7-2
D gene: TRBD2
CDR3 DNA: TGTGCCAGCAGCTTCGGCGGGGGACAAGAGACCCAGTACTTC
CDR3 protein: CASSFGGGQETQYF

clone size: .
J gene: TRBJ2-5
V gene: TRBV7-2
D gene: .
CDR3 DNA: TGTGCCAGCAGCCCCTCGGGGGTGGCGCGGGAGACCCAGTACTTC
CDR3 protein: CASSPSGVARETQYF

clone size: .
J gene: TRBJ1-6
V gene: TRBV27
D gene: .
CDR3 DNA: TGTGCCAGCAGTTTAAGGGGCCAGACAGGACCACGGGTGTCACCCCTCCACTTT
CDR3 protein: CASSLRGQTGPRVSPLHF